A selection of T cell receptor beta chains follows, all from one sample in a study of cytotoxic CD8 clonotypes in ibrutinib-treated CLL. The protocol was immunoSEQ multiplex PCR, while the TCRdb copy is restricted to in-frame clones and leaves out a portion. Of under 30,000 clones detected, about 78% appear once; the ten largest clones hold 40% to 60%. The material sequenced was PBMCs, taken after 36 months of ibrutinib treatment. These receptors all stem from a human donor with chronic lymphocytic leukemia. The CDR3 runs from the conserved cysteine through the conserved F or W. The D gene is left open where the match is weak. Clone size, where shown, is once, few, many, or a class for clones that have expanded.

cdr3_aa	cdr3_nt	d_call	j_call	v_call	clone_size
CASWRSREAFF	TGTGCCAGCTGGAGGTCGCGGGAAGCTTTCTTT	NA	TRBJ1-1	TRBV6-5	NA
CASSYTPDMNTEAFF	TGTGCCAGCAGTTACACCCCGGACATGAACACTGAAGCTTTCTTT	NA	TRBJ1-1	TRBV6-6	NA
CASSLVGSYEQFF	TGTGCCAGCAGCTTAGTCGGGTCCTATGAGCAGTTCTTC	NA	TRBJ2-1	TRBV7-3	NA
CASSPPFRAGVETQYF	TGTGCCAGCAGCCCACCCTTTCGAGCGGGGGTAGAGACCCAGTACTTC	TRBD2	TRBJ2-5	TRBV7-9	once
CASRKGGLTDTQYF	TGCGCCAGCAGGAAGGGGGGACTCACAGATACGCAGTATTTT	NA	TRBJ2-3	TRBV5-1	NA
CASSQDLGAYEQYF	TGTGCCAGCAGCCAAGATCTAGGAGCCTACGAGCAGTACTTC	NA	TRBJ2-7	TRBV14	NA
CASSFGRQSQETQYF	TGTGCCAGCAGCTTTGGACGGCAAAGCCAAGAGACCCAGTACTTC	NA	TRBJ2-5	TRBV5-6	NA
CASSRSPSGSNQPQHF	TGCGCCAGCAGCCGATCCCCTTCGGGGAGCAATCAGCCCCAGCATTTT	NA	TRBJ1-5	TRBV4-1	NA
CASSVGMETYEQYF	TGTGCCAGCAGCGTTGGGATGGAAACCTACGAGCAGTACTTC	NA	TRBJ2-7	TRBV9	NA
CASSPQGDTEAFF	TGTGCCAGCTCACCACAAGGTGACACTGAAGCTTTCTTT	NA	TRBJ1-1	TRBV18	NA